This T cell receptor (beta chain) comes out of a study of beta chain features in type 1 diabetes. In the study overall: All samples yielded 100 million to 140 million examined sorted cells.

This CDR3 has 14 residues. J was trimmed by 7 bases and V by 4 bases; bases with no gene match: 7. Germline assignment: CDR1 SGHVS and CDR2 FQNEAQ. Findings and caveats of the study: TCRB CDR3s were moderately but significantly shorter in Type 1 diabetes patients in all four CD4+ subsets. For patients, the naive, central memory and Treg TCRB repertoires appeared more alike than for healthy donors.

This clone was counted a few times. Its antigen is not known. The entirety of the isolated RNA underwent reverse transcription, so expressed TCRB transcripts were sequenced. The repertoire was sequenced with immunoSEQ multiplex PCR; TCRdb's copy has only in-frame clones and lacks some. The data show about 320,000 clones, 11% to 15% seen once. A heparinised blood draw that averaged around 100 mL was obtained once from each donor. The V call is TRBV7-8, the J call TRBJ2-5; 9 nucleotides agree with TRBD2. This receptor was taken from a man aged 25-40 years in good health. Sequencing was done on a sample of central memory CD4+ T cells from blood. CDR3 nucleotide sequence: TGTGCCAGCAGCTCGCGGGGGGGACCGGCGACCCAGTACTTC. Protein: CASSSRGGPATQYF.